Below, 5 T cell receptor beta chains from the same sample are listed, as sequenced in a study of T cell changes during pregnancy in multiple sclerosis. Sequencing used immunoSEQ multiplex PCR; TCRdb keeps in-frame clones, though not all of them. The sample has about 47,000 clones; over 90% are singletons. The sample was peripheral blood, taken after pregnancy. All receptors derive from a female donor with multiple sclerosis, enrolled in a pregnancy study.

V and J are TRBV7-2 and TRBJ2-3; 11 nucleotides align to TRBD2. The germline CDR1 and CDR2 sequences are SGHTA and FQGNSA. This CDR3 contains 16 residues. The V gene end was trimmed by 3 bases and the J gene end by 7 bases; junction bases not matched to a gene: 9. CDR3 in amino acids: CASSFNLAGGVYTQYF. The CDR3 DNA reads as TGTGCCAGCAGCTTCAACCTAGCGGGGGGCGTATATACGCAGTATTTT.

V usage is TRBV4-1 and J usage is TRBJ1-1; D is ambiguous. CDR3 size: 16 residues. Per the germline V gene, CDR1 is MGHRA and CDR2 is YSYEKL. The V and J ends lost 0 bases and 1 base respectively, with 12 bases between them. The CDR3 loop is CASSQDRGTGNTEAFF. Here the CDR3 DNA reads TGCGCCAGCAGCCAAGATCGGGGAACGGGGAACACTGAAGCTTTCTTT.

The rearrangement links TRBV6-1 to TRBJ2-3; D perhaps matches TRBD1 (5 bases). Trimming cost V 1 base and J 1 base, with 9 bases left between them. This CDR3 spans 15 amino acids. Germline CDR1 reads MNHNS; CDR2 reads SASEGT. CDR3: CASSEGGRRTDTQYF. CDR3 sequence (DNA): TGTGCCAGCAGTGAAGGGGGCAGACGCACAGATACGCAGTATTTT.

This chain uses TRBV11-2 with TRBJ1-1, with D perhaps matching TRBD1 (5 bases). Trimming took 10 bases from V and 5 from J, leaving 23 bases between them. Germline values: CDR1 SGHAT, CDR2 FQNNGV. The CDR3 has 15 amino acids. CDR3 in amino acids: CATRRRQGGGTEAFF. CDR3 nucleotide sequence: TGTGCCACTAGAAGACGGCAGGGAGGCGGGACTGAAGCTTTCTTT.

The sample holds a few counts of this clone. The rearrangement uses TRBV7-3 and TRBJ1-6; TRBD1 matches at 7 bases. With 2 bases clipped from V and 9 bases from J, the junction kept 7 bases outside the gene matches. Germline V gene lookup returns CDR1 SGHTA and CDR2 FQGTGA. There are 15 residues in the CDR3. The CDR3 coding sequence is TGTGCCAGCAGCTTAGGGGCAGGGGGTAGTTCACCCCTCCACTTT. This sequence encodes CASSLGAGGSSPLHF.